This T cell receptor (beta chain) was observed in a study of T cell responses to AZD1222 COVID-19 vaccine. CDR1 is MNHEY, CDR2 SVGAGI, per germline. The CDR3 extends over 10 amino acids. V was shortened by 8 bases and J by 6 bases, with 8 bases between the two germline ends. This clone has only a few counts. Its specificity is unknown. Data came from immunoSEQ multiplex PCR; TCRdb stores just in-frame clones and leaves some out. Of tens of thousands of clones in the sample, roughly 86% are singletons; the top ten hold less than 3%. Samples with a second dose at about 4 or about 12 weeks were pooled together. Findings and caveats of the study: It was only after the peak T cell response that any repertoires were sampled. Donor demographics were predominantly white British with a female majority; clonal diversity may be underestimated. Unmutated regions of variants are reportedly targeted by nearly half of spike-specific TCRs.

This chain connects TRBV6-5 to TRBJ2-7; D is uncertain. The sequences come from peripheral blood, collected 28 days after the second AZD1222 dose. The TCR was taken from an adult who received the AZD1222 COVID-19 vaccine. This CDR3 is CASGLIEQYF. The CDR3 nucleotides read TGTGCCAGCGGGCTCATCGAGCAGTACTTC.